The present entry profiles one TCR beta chain with its context. This CDR3 spans 14 amino acids. CDR1 is SGHRS and CDR2 is YFSETQ in the germline V gene. With V trimmed by 6 bases and J by 3 bases, 9 bases remained unmatched. The data stem from a study of OX40 agonist ivuxolimab in advanced cancers. TCRdb's copy holds only in-frame clones and misses some; the assay was immunoSEQ multiplex PCR. The sample contains approximately 42,000 clones, 88% of which appear only once. The sequenced sample was CD4+ or CD8+ T cells sorted from blood, obtained in a trial of the OX40 agonist ivuxolimab. The V call is TRBV5-1, the J call TRBJ2-7; the match to TRBD1 covers 7 bases. This clonotype was sampled from an adult with an advanced solid tumor such as melanoma, head and neck, liver or kidney cancer. The CDR3 DNA reads as TGCGCCAGCATGTCCGACAGGGCAAACTACGAGCAGTACGTC. It is translated as CASMSDRANYEQYV.